This TCR beta chain was captured by sequencing in a study of CD8+ T cells in alopecia areata. RNA was isolated and reverse transcribed to cDNA, the sequencing template. Libraries were prepared by immunoSEQ multiplex PCR; TCRdb keeps only in-frame clonotypes and omits some of them. The profile covers some 180,000 clones, with about 55% appearing a single time and under 14% taken by the ten largest. Germline CDR1 SGHNT, CDR2 YYREEE (reference sequence). The CDR3 length is 15 residues. V lost 2 bases to trimming and J lost 5 bases, with 13 bases between them. About this clone itself: What it recognizes is unknown.

Treatment in this sample: oral pan-JAK inhibitor, 5-10 mg twice daily. Individuals with alopecia areata gave both lesional scalp punch biopsies and peripheral blood for collection. It was from PBMCs that CD4+ and CD8+ T cells were sorted. Findings and limits, study-wide: Many expanded lesional clones persisted in scalp and blood during tofacitinib treatment. Scalp clonality and expanded CD8+ clones among the top 100 were significantly decreased by tofacitinib.

The chain carries TRBV5-4 and TRBJ2-2, with a tentative D call TRBD2 (6 bases). This TCR came from a human donor with alopecia areata. The sample in question was CD8+ T cells sorted from blood, obtained at week 24, from a patient treated with tofacitinib. The CDR3: CASSFLGLSTGELFF. CDR3 nucleotide sequence: TGTGCCAGCAGCTTCTTGGGACTTTCTACCGGGGAGCTGTTTTTT.